The next 25 T cell receptor beta chains were all read from a single sample in a study of regulatory T cells in long-lasting Graves disease. Stated time point: persistent/refractory GD, antithyroid drugs over 5 years with positive TRAb. The authors made the TCR library using RNA they extracted from PBMCs. Construction of the TCR beta libraries employed iRepertoire HTBI primers in conjunction with Arm-PCR of CDR3 regions. TCRdb independently ran MiXCR on the multiplex PCR reads; one entry per CDR3 protein. This sample has some 370,000 distinct CDR3 sequences, with 20% to 25% found just once. Sample: peripheral blood mononuclear cells (PBMCs), taken when the disease was refractory, from a patient treated with antithyroid drugs. The receptors here all came from a woman in her thirties or forties with Graves disease.

This clonotype was recorded a few times. This chain uses TRBV11-2 with TRBJ2-7; D is uncertain. Deletions cut 5 bases from V and 1 base from J, with 24 bases between. The CDR3 covers 18 residues. Germline CDR1 reads SGHAT; CDR2 reads FQNNGV. This chain's CDR3 is CASSPFLPRLLGSYEQYF. CDR3 nucleotide sequence: TGTGCCAGCAGCCCCTTTTTACCCAGGTTATTAGGTTCCTACGAGCAGTACTTC.

This clonotype was counted many times. The chain uses TRBV20-1 and TRBJ2-7, with TRBD1 matching 10 bases. CDR1 and CDR2 (germline): DFQATT, SNEGSKA (reference sequence). With V trimmed by 0 bases and J by 2 bases, 4 bases remained unmatched. This CDR3 has 15 residues. CDR3 residues: CSARDPGQGPYEQYF. The CDR3, as DNA: TGCAGTGCTAGAGATCCGGGACAGGGGCCCTACGAGCAGTACTTC.

Points on this clonotype: This may stem from a read error, because a much larger clone lies one nucleotide away. The chain joins TRBV5-8 to TRBJ1-1; D uncertain. This CDR3 contains 14 residues. The germline V gene encodes CDR1 SGHTS and CDR2 YDEGEE. CDR3 nucleotides: TGTGCCAGCAGCTTGCGCCATACGAACACTGAAGCTTCCTTT. Protein sequence: CASSLRHTNTEASF.

The chain recombines TRBV11-2 with TRBJ1-3; D might be TRBD1 (5 bases). Trimming removed 0 bases at V and 0 bases at J, with 12 bases between. This CDR3 has 17 residues. Germline V CDR1 and CDR2: SGHAT, FQNNGV. DNA of the CDR3: TGTGCCAGCAGCTTAGATCAGCGGGGCACCTCTGGAAACACCATATATTTT. Translating it yields CASSLDQRGTSGNTIYF.

This clonotype has a count of ten or more. The J gene is TRBJ2-7, the V gene TRBV24-1, with 13 bases that match TRBD2. The CDR3 totals 14 residues. Germline V gives CDR1 KGHDR, CDR2 SFDVKD. Trimming removed 2 bases from V and 7 bases from J; junction bases left unmatched: 1. CDR3 residues: CATSDSTSGREQYF. In DNA form, the CDR3 reads TGTGCCACCAGTGATTCGACTAGCGGGAGGGAGCAGTACTTC.

The chain recombines TRBV20-1 with TRBJ2-5, with D tentatively TRBD2 (6 bases). V was cut by 5 bases and J by 6 bases, with 16 bases left in between. The CDR3 extends over 13 amino acids. CDR1 and CDR2 from the germline V gene are DFQATT and SNEGSKA (reference sequence). This CDR3 is CSAPLREAKTQYF. CDR3 in DNA: TGCAGTGCTCCCCTTAGGGAGGCGAAGACCCAGTACTTC.

This clonotype counts as medium-sized. The V and J genes are TRBV29-1 and TRBJ2-5; 7 bases map to TRBD2. Trimming at V came to 4 bases and at J to 2 bases, leaving 1 base not matched to a gene. The germline gives CDR1 SQVTM, CDR2 ANQGSEA. The length of the CDR3 is 12 residues. The CDR3 DNA reads TGCAGCGTTGGGGGGGGGCAAGAGACCCAGTACTTC. This gives the protein CSVGGGQETQYF.

This clonotype has at least ten counts. The chain recombines TRBV6-1 with TRBJ2-6, with TRBD1 identical over 9 bases. This CDR3 has 16 residues. Germline CDR1 reads MNHNS; CDR2 reads SASEGT. V lost 5 bases and J lost 0; bases outside the gene matches: 2. The CDR3 DNA reads as TGTGCCAGCAGTCTGACAGGGGGCTCTGGGGCCAACGTCCTGACTTTC. It is translated as CASSLTGGSGANVLTF.

This clonotype showed up many times. J is TRBJ1-5 and V is TRBV27; D is undetermined. This CDR3 is 15 amino acids long. The V end was cut by 3 bases, the J end by 2 bases, with 11 bases between. Germline V CDR1 and CDR2: MNHEY, SMNVEV (reference sequence). The CDR3, as DNA: TGTGCCAGCAGTTTTGCAGGCGTCGGCAATCAGCCCCAGCATTTT. This encodes CASSFAGVGNQPQHF.

In its sample, this clonotype was seen a few times. This CDR3 reads CASSLWGQYNYEQYF. The CDR3 bases are TGTGCCAGCAGTTTATGGGGCCAGTACAACTACGAGCAGTACTTC. The V and J genes are TRBV28 and TRBJ2-7, with no clear D. The CDR3 has 15 amino acids. Trimming took 0 bases from V and 3 from J, leaving 12 bases between them. Germline CDR1 and CDR2: MDHEN and SYDVKM.

The sample holds many counts of this clonotype. The chain recombines TRBV11-2 with TRBJ2-2, with no clear D. V shed 1 base and J shed 6 bases, with 9 bases lying between them. CDR3 length: 14 residues. Germline lookup yields CDR1 SGHAT and CDR2 FQNNGV. The CDR3 loop reads CASSLVFGAGELFF. CDR3 DNA sequence: TGTGCCAGCAGCTTAGTCTTCGGTGCCGGGGAGCTGTTTTTT.

The rearrangement joins TRBV29-1 to TRBJ2-5; possible D gene TRBD2, 6 bases. The CDR3 has 15 residues. Germline V lookup: CDR1 SQVTM, CDR2 ANQGSEA. The V and J ends lost 4 bases and 5 bases respectively, with 20 bases between them. The CDR3: CSVVGHGGSSETQYF. CDR3 nucleotide sequence: TGCAGCGTTGTTGGTCACGGGGGATCATCGGAGACCCAGTACTTC.

This clonotype was seen a handful of times. The rearrangement links TRBV19 to TRBJ2-7; TRBD2 agrees at 9 bases. CDR1 LNHDA and CDR2 SQIVND come from the germline V gene (reference sequence). V was pared by 5 bases and J by 0 bases, with 5 bases of the junction left unmatched. This CDR3 has 15 residues. CDR3 nucleotide sequence: TGTGCCAGTAGTCCGTCTAGCGGGGCCTCCTACGAGCAGTACTTC. Translating gives CASSPSSGASYEQYF.

The chain recombines TRBV6-1 with TRBJ1-1; D not resolved. Germline V gene sequence: CDR1 MNHNS, CDR2 SASEGT. The CDR3 spans 13 residues. With 5 bases removed from V and 1 base from J, the gap between germline ends came to 8 bases. CDR3: CASSRYPNTEAFF. The CDR3 region has the DNA TGTGCCAGCAGTCGGTACCCGAACACTGAAGCTTTCTTT.

In this sample, this clonotype turned up many times. The V gene is TRBV11-2, the J gene TRBJ2-7; D gene unclear. The CDR3 contains 13 residues. Germline V gives CDR1 SGHAT, CDR2 FQNNGV. V lost 4 bases and J 3 bases, leaving 10 bases between the germline ends. DNA of the CDR3: TGTGCCAGCAGCTCTGGCTCCTACTACGAGCAGTACTTC. Translating gives CASSSGSYYEQYF.

In this sample, this clonotype turned up many times. J is TRBJ1-6 and V is TRBV20-1, with a possible D match to TRBD1 (6 bases). CDR1 is DFQATT and CDR2 is SNEGSKA in the germline V gene (reference sequence). Deletions cut 0 bases from V and 8 bases from J, with 17 bases between. The CDR3 spans 16 residues. In DNA, the CDR3 is TGCAGTGCTAGAGATGCGGGGGGCTTGGGTTATTCACCCCTCCACTTT. Encoded protein: CSARDAGGLGYSPLHF.

Ten or more counts support this clonotype. The chain joins TRBV20-1 to TRBJ2-2; the D is unclear. With 3 bases removed from V and 3 bases from J, the gap between germline ends came to 8 bases. Germline-derived CDR1 and CDR2 are DFQATT and SNEGSKA (reference sequence). The CDR3 is 13 residues long. The CDR3 nucleotides read TGCAGTGCTAGGGAGTTCTACACCGGGGAGCTGTTTTTT. Encoded protein: CSAREFYTGELFF.

This clonotype was picked up a small number of times. This sequence joins TRBV29-1 and TRBJ2-2; 7 bases are a match to TRBD1. This CDR3 comprises 17 residues. Germline V gene lookup returns CDR1 SQVTM and CDR2 ANQGSEA. With 5 bases clipped from V and 0 bases from J, the junction kept 12 bases outside the gene matches. The chain's CDR3 is CSVTPTRDRANTGELFF. DNA of the CDR3: TGCAGCGTTACCCCGACACGGGACAGAGCGAACACCGGGGAGCTGTTTTTT.

The V and J genes are TRBV3-1 and TRBJ1-1, with D unresolved. The germline V gene has CDR1 LGHDT and CDR2 YNNKEL (reference sequence). V was cut by 1 base and J by 1 base, with 7 bases left in between. The CDR3 runs 14 residues. CDR3: CASSQVEKNTEAFF. DNA of the CDR3: TGTGCCAGCAGCCAAGTAGAGAAGAACACTGAAGCTTTCTTT.

This clonotype was counted between two and nine times. The chain uses TRBV7-3 and TRBJ2-2; unclear D gene. Germline V gives CDR1 SGHTA, CDR2 FQGTGA. The CDR3 is made up of 16 amino acids. The V end lost 2 bases, the J end lost 0 bases, and 10 bases lay between the germline ends. The CDR3 DNA follows: TGTGCCAGCAGCTTAGAGGCGGCCGCGAACACCGGGGAGCTGTTTTTT. Its protein product is CASSLEAAANTGELFF. Supplemented by reference TRBV7-3 and TRBJ2-2, the full variable domain reads GAGVSQTPSNKVTEKGKYVELRCDPISGHTALYWYRQSLGQGPEFLIYFQGTGAADDSGLPNDRFFAVRPEGSVSTLKIQRTERGDSAVYLCASSLEAAANTGELFFGEGSRLTVL.

Ten or more counts support this clonotype. The rearrangement links TRBV5-1 to TRBJ2-4; 9 positions match TRBD1. The CDR3 extends over 16 amino acids. Germline lookup yields CDR1 SGHRS and CDR2 YFSETQ. Unmatched junction bases numbered 5, after V lost 3 bases and J lost 1 base. CDR3 in amino acids: CASSSLGQGAKNIQYF. In DNA, the CDR3 is TGCGCCAGCAGCTCACTGGGACAGGGCGCCAAAAACATTCAGTACTTC.

This clonotype was seen more than once but under ten times. The rearrangement links TRBV3-1 to TRBJ2-4; D is tentatively TRBD1 or TRBD2 (5 bases each). Trimming pared 0 bases from V and 1 base from J, leaving 10 bases between. Germline CDR1 reads LGHDT; CDR2 reads YNNKEL (reference sequence). The CDR3 is 16 residues long. The DNA for the CDR3 is TGTGCCAGCAGCCAAGAGGTGGGGACGGCCAAAAACATTCAGTACTTC. This gives the protein CASSQEVGTAKNIQYF.

This clonotype was counted many times. The V gene is TRBV28, the J gene TRBJ2-7; D gene uncertain. Germline CDR1 is MDHEN and CDR2 is SYDVKM. The CDR3 runs to 13 residues. The ends were cut back, 4 bases at V and 7 bases at J, with 14 bases in the middle. The CDR3 sequence is CASSYRPPGEQYF. DNA of the CDR3: TGTGCCAGCAGTTACCGACCCCCTGGGGAGCAGTACTTC.

This clonotype has ten or more counts. The chain is built from TRBV28 and TRBJ1-2, with D perhaps matching TRBD1 (6 bases). The CDR3 contains 17 residues. Per the germline V gene, CDR1 is MDHEN and CDR2 is SYDVKM. The germline V and J ends were trimmed by 2 bases and 1 base, with 17 bases remaining between them. This chain's CDR3 is CASSLLSRGQSNYGYTF. The CDR3 coding sequence is TGTGCCAGCAGTTTACTTTCCCGAGGACAGAGTAACTATGGCTACACCTTC.

This clonotype was recorded at least ten times. The genes are TRBV12-3 or TRBV12-4 and TRBJ2-3; 9 positions agree with TRBD2. The CDR3 has 17 residues. The V gene end was trimmed by 2 bases and the J gene end by 2 bases; junction bases not matched to a gene: 8. The CDR3 loop reads CASSLRMTSGYTDTQYF. The CDR3 DNA reads as TGTGCCAGCAGTTTACGGATGACTAGCGGATACACAGATACGCAGTATTTT.